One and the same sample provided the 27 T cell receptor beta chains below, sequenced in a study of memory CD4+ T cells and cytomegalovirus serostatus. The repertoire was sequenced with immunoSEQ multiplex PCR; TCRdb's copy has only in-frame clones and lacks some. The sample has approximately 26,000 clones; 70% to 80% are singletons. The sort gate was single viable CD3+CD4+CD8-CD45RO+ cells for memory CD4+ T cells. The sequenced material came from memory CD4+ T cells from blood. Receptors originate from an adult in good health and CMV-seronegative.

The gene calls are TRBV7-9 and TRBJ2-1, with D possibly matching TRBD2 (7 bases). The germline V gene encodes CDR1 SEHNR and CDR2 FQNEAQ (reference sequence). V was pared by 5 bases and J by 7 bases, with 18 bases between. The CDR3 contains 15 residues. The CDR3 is CASSSPGGPFNEQFF. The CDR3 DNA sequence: TGTGCCAGCAGCAGCCCCGGGGGGCCTTTTAATGAGCAGTTCTTC.

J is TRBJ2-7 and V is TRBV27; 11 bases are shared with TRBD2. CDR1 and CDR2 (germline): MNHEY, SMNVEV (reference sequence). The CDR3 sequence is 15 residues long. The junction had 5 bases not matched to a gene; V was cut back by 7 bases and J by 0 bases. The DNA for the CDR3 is TGTGCCAGCACCTCGACTAGCGGGGTCTCCTACGAGCAGTACTTC. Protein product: CASTSTSGVSYEQYF.

As DNA, the CDR3 is TGTGCCAGCTTCAGGGGGCAGGGGCAGCCCCAGCATTTT. Its translation is CASFRGQGQPQHF. The rearrangement uses TRBV28 and TRBJ1-5; 8 nucleotides match TRBD1. With V trimmed by 8 bases and J by 7 bases, 7 bases remained unmatched. The CDR3 length is 13 residues. Germline CDR1 reads MDHEN; CDR2 reads SYDVKM.

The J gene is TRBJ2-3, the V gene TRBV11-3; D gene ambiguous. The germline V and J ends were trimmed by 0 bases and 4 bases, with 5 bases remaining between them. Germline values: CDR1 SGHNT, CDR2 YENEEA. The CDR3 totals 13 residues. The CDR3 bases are TGTGCCAGCAGCTTAGAGGGCGCAGATACGCAGTATTTT. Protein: CASSLEGADTQYF.

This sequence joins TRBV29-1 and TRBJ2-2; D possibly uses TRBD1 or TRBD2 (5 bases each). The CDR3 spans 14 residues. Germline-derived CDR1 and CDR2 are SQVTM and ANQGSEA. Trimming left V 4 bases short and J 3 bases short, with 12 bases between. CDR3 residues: CSVAGSRHTGELFF. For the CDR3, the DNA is TGCAGCGTTGCAGGGAGCCGGCACACCGGGGAGCTGTTTTTT.

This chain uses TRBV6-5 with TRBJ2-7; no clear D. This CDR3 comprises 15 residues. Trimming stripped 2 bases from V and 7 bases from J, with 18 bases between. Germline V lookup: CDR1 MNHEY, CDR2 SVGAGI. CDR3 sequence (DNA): TGTGCCAGCAGTTACCCGACGGGCCGAAAAATAGAGCAGTACTTC. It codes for CASSYPTGRKIEQYF.

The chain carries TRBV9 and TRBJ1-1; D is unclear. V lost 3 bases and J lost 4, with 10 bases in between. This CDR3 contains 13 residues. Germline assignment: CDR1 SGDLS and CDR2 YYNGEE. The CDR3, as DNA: TGTGCCAGCAGCGGATACGGATCCACTGAAGCTTTCTTT. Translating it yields CASSGYGSTEAFF.

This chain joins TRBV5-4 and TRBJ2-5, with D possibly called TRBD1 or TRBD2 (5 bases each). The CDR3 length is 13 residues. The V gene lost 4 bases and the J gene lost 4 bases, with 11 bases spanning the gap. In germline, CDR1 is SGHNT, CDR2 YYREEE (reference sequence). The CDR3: CASSEGTIETQYF. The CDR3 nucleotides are TGTGCCAGCAGCGAGGGGACGATAGAGACCCAGTACTTC.

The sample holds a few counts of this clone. CDR3 sequence reads: CASSLGGANTGELFF. CDR3 nucleotides: TGTGCCAGCAGCTTAGGCGGAGCGAACACCGGGGAGCTGTTTTTT. The V and J genes are TRBV7-2 and TRBJ2-2; D is undetermined. The length of the CDR3 is 15 residues. Germline CDR1 and CDR2: SGHTA and FQGNSA. Trimming cost V 1 base and J 0 bases, with 6 bases left between them. Complete variable domain (other parts from reference TRBV7-2 and TRBJ2-2): GAGVSQSPSNKVTEKGKDVELRCDPISGHTALYWYRQSLGQGLEFLIYFQGNSAPDKSGLPSDRFSAERTGGSVSTLTIQRTQQEDSAVYLCASSLGGANTGELFFGEGSRLTVL.

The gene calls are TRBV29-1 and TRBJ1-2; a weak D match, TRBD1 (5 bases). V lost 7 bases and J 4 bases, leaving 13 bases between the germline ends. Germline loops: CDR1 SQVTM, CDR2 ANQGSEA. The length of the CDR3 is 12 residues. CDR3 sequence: CSAVTDTYGYTF. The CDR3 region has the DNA TGCAGCGCTGTGACAGACACCTATGGCTACACCTTC. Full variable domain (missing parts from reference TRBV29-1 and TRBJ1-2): SAVISQKPSRDICQRGTSLTIQCQVDSQVTMMFWYRQQPGQSLTLIATANQGSEATYESGFVIDKFPISRPNLTFSTLTVSNMSPEDSSIYLCSAVTDTYGYTFGSGTRLTVV.

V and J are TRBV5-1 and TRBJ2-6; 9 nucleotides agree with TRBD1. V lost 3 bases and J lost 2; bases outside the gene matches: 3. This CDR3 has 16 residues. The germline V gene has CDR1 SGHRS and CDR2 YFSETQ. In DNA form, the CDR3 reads TGCGCCAGCAGCTATACAGGGGGCACTGGGGCCAACGTCCTGACTTTC. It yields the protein CASSYTGGTGANVLTF.

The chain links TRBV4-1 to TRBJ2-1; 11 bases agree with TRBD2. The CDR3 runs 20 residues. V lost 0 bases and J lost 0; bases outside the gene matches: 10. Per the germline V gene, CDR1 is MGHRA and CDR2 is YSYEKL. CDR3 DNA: TGCGCCAGCAGCCAAGATTCGCGACTAGCGGGGCCCAGCTCCTACAATGAGCAGTTCTTC. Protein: CASSQDSRLAGPSSYNEQFF.

CDR3 residues: CASSSDGPTDTQYF. The CDR3 DNA reads TGTGCCAGCAGCTCCGACGGACCCACAGATACGCAGTATTTT. The V gene is TRBV7-2, the J gene TRBJ2-3; D is uncertain. CDR3 size: 14 residues. The V gene's germline CDR1 is SGHTA and CDR2 FQGNSA. V dropped 4 bases and J dropped 2 bases, with 10 bases sitting between them.

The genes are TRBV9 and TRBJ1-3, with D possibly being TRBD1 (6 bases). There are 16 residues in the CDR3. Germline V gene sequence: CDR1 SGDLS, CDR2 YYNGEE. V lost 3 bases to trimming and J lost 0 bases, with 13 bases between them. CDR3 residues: CASSGDIGPSGNTIYF. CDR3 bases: TGTGCCAGCAGCGGGGACATTGGGCCCTCTGGAAACACCATATATTTT.

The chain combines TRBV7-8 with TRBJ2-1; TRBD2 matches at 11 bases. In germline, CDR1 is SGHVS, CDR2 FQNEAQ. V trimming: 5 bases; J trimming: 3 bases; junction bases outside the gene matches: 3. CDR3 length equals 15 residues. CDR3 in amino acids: CASSLSGGDYNEQFF. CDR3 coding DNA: TGTGCCAGCAGCCTTAGCGGGGGGGACTACAATGAGCAGTTCTTC.

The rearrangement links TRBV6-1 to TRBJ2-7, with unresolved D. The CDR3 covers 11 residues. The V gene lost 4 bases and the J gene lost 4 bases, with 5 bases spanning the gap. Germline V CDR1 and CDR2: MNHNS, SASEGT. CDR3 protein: CASSVLYEQYF. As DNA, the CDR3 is TGTGCCAGCAGTGTTTTATACGAGCAGTACTTC.

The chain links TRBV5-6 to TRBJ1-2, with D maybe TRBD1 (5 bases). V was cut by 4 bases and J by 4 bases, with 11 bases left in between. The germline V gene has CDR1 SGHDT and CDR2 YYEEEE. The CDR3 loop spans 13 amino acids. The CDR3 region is CASSQGRSYGYTF. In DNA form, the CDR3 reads TGTGCCAGCAGCCAGGGCCGTTCCTATGGCTACACCTTC.

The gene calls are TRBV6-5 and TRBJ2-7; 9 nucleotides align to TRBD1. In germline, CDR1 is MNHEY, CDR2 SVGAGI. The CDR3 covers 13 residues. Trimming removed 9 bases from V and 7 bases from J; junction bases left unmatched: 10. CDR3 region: CASSLGTGWEQYF. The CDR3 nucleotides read TGTGCCAGTTCACTTGGGACAGGGTGGGAGCAGTACTTC.

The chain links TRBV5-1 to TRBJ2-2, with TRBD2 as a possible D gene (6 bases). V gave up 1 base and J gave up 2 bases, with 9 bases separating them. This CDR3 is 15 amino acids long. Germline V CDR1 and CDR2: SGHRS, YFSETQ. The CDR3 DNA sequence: TGCGCCAGCAGCTTGATGGGACTTAACACCGGGGAGCTGTTTTTT. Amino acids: CASSLMGLNTGELFF. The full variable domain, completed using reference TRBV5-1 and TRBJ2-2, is KAGVTQTPRYLIKTRGQQVTLSCSPISGHRSVSWYQQTPGQGLQFLFEYFSETQRNKGNFPGRFSGRQFSNSRSEMNVSTLELGDSALYLCASSLMGLNTGELFFGEGSRLTVL.

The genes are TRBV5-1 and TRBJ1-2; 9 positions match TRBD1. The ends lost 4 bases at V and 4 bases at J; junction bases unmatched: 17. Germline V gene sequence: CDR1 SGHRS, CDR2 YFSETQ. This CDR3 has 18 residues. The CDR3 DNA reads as TGCGCCAGCAGCCACCCCCCCCAACCAGGGACAGGGACCTATGGCTACACCTTC. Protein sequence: CASSHPPQPGTGTYGYTF. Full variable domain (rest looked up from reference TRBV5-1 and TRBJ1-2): KAGVTQTPRYLIKTRGQQVTLSCSPISGHRSVSWYQQTPGQGLQFLFEYFSETQRNKGNFPGRFSGRQFSNSRSEMNVSTLELGDSALYLCASSHPPQPGTGTYGYTFGSGTRLTVV.

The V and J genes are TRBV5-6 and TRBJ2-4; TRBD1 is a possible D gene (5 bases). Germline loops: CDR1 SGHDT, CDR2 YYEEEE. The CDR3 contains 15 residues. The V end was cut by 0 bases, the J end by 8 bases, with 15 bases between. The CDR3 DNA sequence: TGTGCCAGCAGCTTGGGTACGACAGTTTTCCACATTCAGTACTTC. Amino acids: CASSLGTTVFHIQYF.

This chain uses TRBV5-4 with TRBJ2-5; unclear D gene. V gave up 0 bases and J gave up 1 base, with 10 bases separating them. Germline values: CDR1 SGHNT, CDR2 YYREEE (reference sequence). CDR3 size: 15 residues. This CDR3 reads CASSLGQAIQETQYF. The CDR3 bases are TGTGCCAGCAGCTTGGGTCAGGCCATCCAAGAGACCCAGTACTTC.

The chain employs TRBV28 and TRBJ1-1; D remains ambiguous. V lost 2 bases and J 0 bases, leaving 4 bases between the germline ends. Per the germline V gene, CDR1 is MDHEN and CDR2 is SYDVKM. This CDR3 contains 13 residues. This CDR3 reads CASSLAVNTEAFF. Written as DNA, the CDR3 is TGTGCCAGCAGTTTAGCAGTGAACACTGAAGCTTTCTTT. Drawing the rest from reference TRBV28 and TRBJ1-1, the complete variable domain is DVKVTQSSRYLVKRTGEKVFLECVQDMDHENMFWYRQDPGLGLRLIYFSYDVKMKEKGDIPEGYSVSREKKERFSLILESASTNQTSMYLCASSLAVNTEAFFGQGTRLTVV.

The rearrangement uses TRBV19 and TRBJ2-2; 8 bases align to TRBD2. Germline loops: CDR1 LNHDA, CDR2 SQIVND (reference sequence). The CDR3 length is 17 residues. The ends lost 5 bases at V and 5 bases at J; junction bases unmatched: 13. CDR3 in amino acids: CASSSPSGGARTGELFF. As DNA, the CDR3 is TGTGCCAGTAGTTCCCCCAGCGGGGGCGCCAGAACCGGGGAGCTGTTTTTT.

CDR3 in amino acids: CASSLTGGDQPQHF. The CDR3 nucleotides are TGTGCCAGCAGCTTGACAGGGGGTGATCAGCCCCAGCATTTT. The genes are TRBV7-9 and TRBJ1-5; 9 bases are shared with TRBD1. This CDR3 contains 14 residues. Germline loops: CDR1 SEHNR, CDR2 FQNEAQ (reference sequence). V lost 3 bases, J lost 5 bases, and 2 bases stayed unmatched. Full variable domain (remainder filled in from reference TRBV7-9 and TRBJ1-5): DTGVSQNPRHKITKRGQNVTFRCDPISEHNRLYWYRQTLGQGPEFLTYFQNEAQLEKSRLLSDRFSAERPKGSFSTLEIQRTEQGDSAMYLCASSLTGGDQPQHFGDGTRLSIL.

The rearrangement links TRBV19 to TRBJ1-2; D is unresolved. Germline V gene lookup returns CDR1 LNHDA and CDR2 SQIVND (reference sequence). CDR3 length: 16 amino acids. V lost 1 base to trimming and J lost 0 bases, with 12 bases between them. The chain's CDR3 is CASSIVVYSPNYGYTF. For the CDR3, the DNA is TGTGCCAGTAGTATAGTAGTGTACAGCCCTAACTATGGCTACACCTTC. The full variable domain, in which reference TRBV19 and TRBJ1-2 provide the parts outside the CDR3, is DGGITQSPKYLFRKEGQNVTLSCEQNLNHDAMYWYRQDPGQGLRLIYYSQIVNDFQKGDIAEGYSVSREKKESFPLTVTSAQKNPTAFYLCASSIVVYSPNYGYTFGSGTRLTVV.

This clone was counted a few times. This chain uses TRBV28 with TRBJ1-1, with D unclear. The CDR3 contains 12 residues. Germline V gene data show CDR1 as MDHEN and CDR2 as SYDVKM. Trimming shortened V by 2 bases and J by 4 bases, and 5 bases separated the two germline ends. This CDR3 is CASSLRVTEAFF. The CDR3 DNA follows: TGTGCCAGCAGTTTAAGGGTCACTGAAGCTTTCTTT.